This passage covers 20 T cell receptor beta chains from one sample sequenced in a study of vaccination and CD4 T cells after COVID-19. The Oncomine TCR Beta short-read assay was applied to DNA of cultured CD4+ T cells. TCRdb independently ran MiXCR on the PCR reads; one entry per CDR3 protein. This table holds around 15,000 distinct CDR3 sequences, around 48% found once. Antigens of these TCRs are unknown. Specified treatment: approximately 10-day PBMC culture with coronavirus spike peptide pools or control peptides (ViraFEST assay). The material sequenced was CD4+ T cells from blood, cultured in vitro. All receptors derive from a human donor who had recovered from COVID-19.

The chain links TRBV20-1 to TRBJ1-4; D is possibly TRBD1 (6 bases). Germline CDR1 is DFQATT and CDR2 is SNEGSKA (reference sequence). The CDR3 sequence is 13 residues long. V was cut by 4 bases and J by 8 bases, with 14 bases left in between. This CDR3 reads CSAMSGAGEKLFF. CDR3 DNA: TGCAGTGCTATGTCGGGGGCAGGGGAAAAACTGTTTTTT.

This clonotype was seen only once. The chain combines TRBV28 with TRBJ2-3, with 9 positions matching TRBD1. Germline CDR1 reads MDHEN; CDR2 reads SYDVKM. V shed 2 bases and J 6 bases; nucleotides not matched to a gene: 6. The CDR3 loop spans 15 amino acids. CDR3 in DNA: TGTGCCAGCAGTTTACCGCAGGGGACAGGGGATACGCAGTATTTT. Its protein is CASSLPQGTGDTQYF.

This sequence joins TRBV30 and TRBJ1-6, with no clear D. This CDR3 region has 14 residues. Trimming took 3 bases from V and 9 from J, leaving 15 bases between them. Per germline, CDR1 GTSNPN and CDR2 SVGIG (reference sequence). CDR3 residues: CAWSLIGYGSPLHF. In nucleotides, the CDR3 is TGTGCCTGGAGCCTGATAGGATACGGTTCACCCCTCCACTTT.

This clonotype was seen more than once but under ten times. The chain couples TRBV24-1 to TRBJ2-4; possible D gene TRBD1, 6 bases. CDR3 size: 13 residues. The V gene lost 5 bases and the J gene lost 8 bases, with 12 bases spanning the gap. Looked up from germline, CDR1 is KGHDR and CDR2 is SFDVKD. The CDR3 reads CATSVWQGYIQYF. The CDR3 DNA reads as TGTGCCACCAGTGTATGGCAGGGGTACATTCAGTACTTC.

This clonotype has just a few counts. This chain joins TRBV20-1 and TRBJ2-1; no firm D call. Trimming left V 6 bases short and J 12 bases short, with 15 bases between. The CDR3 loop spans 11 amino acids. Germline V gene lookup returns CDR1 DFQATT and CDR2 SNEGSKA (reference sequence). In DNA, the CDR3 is TGCAGTGCCCCCTCCAGCGATGGGCAGTTCTTC. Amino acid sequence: CSAPSSDGQFF.

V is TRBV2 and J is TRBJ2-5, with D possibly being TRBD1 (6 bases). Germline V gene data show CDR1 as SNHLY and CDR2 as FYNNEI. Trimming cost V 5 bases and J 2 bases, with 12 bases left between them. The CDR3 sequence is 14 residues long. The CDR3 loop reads CASSWARGQETQYF. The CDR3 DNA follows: TGTGCCAGCAGTTGGGCTAGGGGGCAAGAGACCCAGTACTTC.

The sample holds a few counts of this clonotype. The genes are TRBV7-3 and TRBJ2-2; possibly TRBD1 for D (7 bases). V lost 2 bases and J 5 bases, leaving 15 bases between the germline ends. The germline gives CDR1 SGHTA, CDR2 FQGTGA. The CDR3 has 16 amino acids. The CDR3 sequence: CASSLDPAGGTGELFF. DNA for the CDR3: TGTGCCAGCAGCTTAGACCCGGCAGGGGGGACCGGGGAGCTGTTTTTT.

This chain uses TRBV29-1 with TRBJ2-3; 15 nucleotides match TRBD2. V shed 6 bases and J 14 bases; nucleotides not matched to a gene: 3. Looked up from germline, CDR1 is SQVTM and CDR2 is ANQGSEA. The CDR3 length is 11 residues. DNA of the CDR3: TGCAGCGTGGGACTAGCGGGAGGTGTGTATTTT. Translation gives CSVGLAGGVYF.

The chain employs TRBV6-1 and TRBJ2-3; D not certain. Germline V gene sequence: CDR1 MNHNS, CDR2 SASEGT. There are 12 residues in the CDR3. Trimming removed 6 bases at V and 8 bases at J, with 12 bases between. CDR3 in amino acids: CASSPLVSTQYF. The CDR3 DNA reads TGTGCCAGCAGCCCTCTAGTTTCTACGCAGTATTTT.

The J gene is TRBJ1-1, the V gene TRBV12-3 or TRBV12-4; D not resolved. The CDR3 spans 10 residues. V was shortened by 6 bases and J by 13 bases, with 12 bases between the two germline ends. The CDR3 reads CASSAEVGFF. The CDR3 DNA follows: TGTGCCAGCAGCGCCGAAGTTGGTTTCTTT.

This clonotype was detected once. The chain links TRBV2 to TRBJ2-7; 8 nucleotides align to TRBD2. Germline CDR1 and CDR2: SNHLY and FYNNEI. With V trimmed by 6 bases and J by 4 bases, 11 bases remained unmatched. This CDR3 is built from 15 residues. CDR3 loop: CASSVGSGRTYEQYF. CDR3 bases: TGTGCCAGCAGCGTAGGGAGCGGGAGAACGTACGAGCAGTACTTC. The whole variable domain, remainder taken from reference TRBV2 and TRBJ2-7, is EPEVTQTPSHQVTQMGQEVILRCVPISNHLYFYWYRQILGQKVEFLVSFYNNEISEKSEIFDDQFSVERPDGSNFTLKIRSTKLEDSAMYFCASSVGSGRTYEQYFGPGTRLTVT.

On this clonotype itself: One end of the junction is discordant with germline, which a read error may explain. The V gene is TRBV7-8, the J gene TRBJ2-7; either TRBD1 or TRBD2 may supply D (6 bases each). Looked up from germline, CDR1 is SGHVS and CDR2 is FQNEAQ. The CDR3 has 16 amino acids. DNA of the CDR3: TGTGCCAGCACCTTAGAGCCGGGGGCGAACCCCTACGAGCAGTACTTC. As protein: CASTLEPGANPYEQYF.

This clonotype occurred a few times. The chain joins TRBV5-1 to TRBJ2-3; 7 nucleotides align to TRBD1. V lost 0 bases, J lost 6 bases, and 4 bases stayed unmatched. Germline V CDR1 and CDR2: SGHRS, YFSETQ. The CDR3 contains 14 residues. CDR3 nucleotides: TGCGCCAGCAGCTTGGAAGGGGGCAGGGATACGCAGTATTTT. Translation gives CASSLEGGRDTQYF.

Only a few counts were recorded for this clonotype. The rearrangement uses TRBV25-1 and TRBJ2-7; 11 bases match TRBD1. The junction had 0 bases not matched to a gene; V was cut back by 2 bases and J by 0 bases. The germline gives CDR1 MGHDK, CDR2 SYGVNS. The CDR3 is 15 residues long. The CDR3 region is CASSEGTGGSYEQYF. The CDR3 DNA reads TGTGCCAGCAGTGAAGGGACAGGGGGCTCCTACGAGCAGTACTTC.

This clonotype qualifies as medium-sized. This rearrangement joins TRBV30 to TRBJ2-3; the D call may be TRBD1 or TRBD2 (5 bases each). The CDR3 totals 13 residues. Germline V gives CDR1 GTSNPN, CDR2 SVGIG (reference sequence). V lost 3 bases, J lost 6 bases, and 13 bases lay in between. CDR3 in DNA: TGTGCCTGGAGGACGGGGCCGTGGGATACGCAGTATTTT. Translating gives CAWRTGPWDTQYF.

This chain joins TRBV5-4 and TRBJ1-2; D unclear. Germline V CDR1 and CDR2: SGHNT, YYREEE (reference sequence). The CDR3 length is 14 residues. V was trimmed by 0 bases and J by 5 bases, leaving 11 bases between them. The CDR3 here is CASSLAYRFYGYTF. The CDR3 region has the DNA TGTGCCAGCAGCTTGGCTTATAGGTTTTATGGCTACACCTTC.

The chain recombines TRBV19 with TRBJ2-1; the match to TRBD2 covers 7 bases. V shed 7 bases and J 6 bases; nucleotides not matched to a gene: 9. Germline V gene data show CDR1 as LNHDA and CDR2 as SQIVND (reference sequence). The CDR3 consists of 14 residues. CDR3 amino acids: CASTLGLAANEQFF. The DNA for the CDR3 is TGTGCCAGTACCCTGGGGCTAGCGGCCAATGAGCAGTTCTTC.

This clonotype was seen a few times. The chain's CDR3 is CATGLAGGNTGELFF. The CDR3 DNA reads TGTGCCACGGGACTAGCGGGAGGGAACACCGGGGAGCTGTTTTTT. The V call is TRBV24-1, the J call TRBJ2-2; TRBD2 agrees at 15 bases. CDR1 KGHDR and CDR2 SFDVKD come from the germline V gene. The CDR3 covers 15 residues. With V trimmed by 10 bases and J by 1 base, 0 bases remained unmatched.

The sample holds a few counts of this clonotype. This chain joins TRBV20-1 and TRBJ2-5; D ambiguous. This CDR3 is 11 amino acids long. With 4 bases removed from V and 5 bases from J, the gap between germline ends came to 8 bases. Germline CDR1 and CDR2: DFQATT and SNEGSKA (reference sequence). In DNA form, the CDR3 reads TGCAGTGCTACCCCGTCGGAGACCCAGTACTTC. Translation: CSATPSETQYF.

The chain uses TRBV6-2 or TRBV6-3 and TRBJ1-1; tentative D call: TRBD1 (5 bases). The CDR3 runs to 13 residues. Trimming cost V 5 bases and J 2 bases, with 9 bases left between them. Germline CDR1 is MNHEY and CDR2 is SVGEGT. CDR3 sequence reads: CASSLGTNTEAFF. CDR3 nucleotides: TGTGCCAGCAGTCTCGGGACCAACACTGAAGCTTTCTTT.